This is a list of T cell receptor beta chains from one sample in a study of CD8 T cells in ankylosing spondylitis. TCRdb fed the 5' RACE reads into MiXCR, producing one record per CDR3 protein. The sample lists about 5,700 distinct CDR3 sequences, approximately 2.3% occurring once. What was sequenced was blood, either unsorted or a sorted T cell fraction (not recorded which). The receptors shown here come from a male donor with ankylosing spondylitis or in good health (not recorded which). CDR3s include the opening cysteine and the closing phenylalanine or tryptophan. D genes are given only for firm matches. A row's size may be missing; if present it is once, few, many or a size class.

clone size	D gene	J gene	V gene	CDR3 protein	CDR3 DNA
many	.	TRBJ2-1	TRBV9	CASSESGTLYNEQFF	TGTGCCAGCAGCGAATCCGGGACACTGTACAATGAGCAGTTCTTC
medium-sized	.	TRBJ2-7	TRBV9	CASSVAMGDSYEQYF	TGTGCCAGCAGCGTAGCTATGGGGGACTCCTACGAGCAGTACTTC
many	.	TRBJ1-2	TRBV9	CASSVARSALTAGYTF	TGTGCCAGCAGCGTAGCTCGGTCCGCTTTGACTGCTGGCTACACCTTC
many	.	TRBJ2-7	TRBV9	CASSVGQAGSYEQYF	TGTGCCAGCAGCGTAGGCCAAGCGGGCTCCTACGAGCAGTACTTC
many	TRBD2	TRBJ2-3	TRBV9	CASNTGGPRDTQYF	TGTGCCAGCAACACGGGAGGGCCGAGAGATACGCAGTATTTT
many	.	TRBJ2-7	TRBV9	CASSVARDSYEQYF	TGTGCCAGCAGCGTAGCCAGGGACTCCTACGAGCAGTACTTC
many	TRBD1	TRBJ2-2	TRBV9	CASSGIQGRTGELFF	TGTGCCAGCAGCGGAATACAGGGGAGAACCGGGGAGCTGTTTTTT
many	TRBD1	TRBJ2-1	TRBV9	CASSLGGLGYNEQFF	TGTGCCAGCAGCCTAGGGGGCTTAGGGTACAATGAGCAGTTCTTC
many	TRBD2	TRBJ2-2	TRBV9	CASSGKGTSGRGTGELFF	TGTGCCAGCTCTGGGAAGGGAACTAGCGGGAGAGGGACCGGGGAGCTGTTTTTT
.	.	TRBJ1-1	TRBV21-1	CASSIVPTTMNTEALF	TGTGCCAGCAGCATAGTACCGACAACCATGAACACTGAAGCTCTCTTT
medium-sized	.	TRBJ2-3	TRBV9	CASSVARDVTDTQYF	TGTGCCAGCAGCGTAGCGCGGGACGTCACAGATACGCAGTATTTT
many	TRBD1	TRBJ1-1	TRBV9	CASSGPTGGAVGTEAFF	TGTGCCAGCAGCGGCCCGACAGGGGGCGCGGTTGGTACTGAAGCTTTCTTT
many	.	TRBJ2-1	TRBV9	CASSVGSGILNEQFF	TGTGCCAGCAGCGTAGGTAGCGGTATTTTAAATGAGCAGTTCTTC
many	.	TRBJ2-6	TRBV9	CASSDGVSGANVLTF	TGTGCCAGCAGCGACGGGGTCTCTGGGGCCAACGTCCTGACTTTC
medium-sized	TRBD2	TRBJ2-3	TRBV9	CASSGVGEREPTDTQYF	TGTGCCAGCAGCGGAGTCGGGGAGCGGGAGCCCACAGATACGCAGTATTTT
medium-sized	TRBD2	TRBJ2-3	TRBV9	CASSVSWGEGLTDTQYF	TGTGCCAGCAGCGTAAGTTGGGGGGAGGGCCTCACAGATACGCAGTATTTT
many	TRBD1	TRBJ2-3	TRBV9	CASSVGTGPTDTQYF	TGTGCCAGCAGCGTAGGGACAGGGCCCACAGATACGCAGTATTTT
many	TRBD2	TRBJ2-7	TRBV9	CASSVWGGDEQYF	TGTGCCAGCAGCGTGTGGGGGGGAGACGAGCAGTACTTC
many	.	TRBJ2-5	TRBV9	CASSVGQGRVRETQYF	TGTGCCAGCAGCGTGGGGCAGGGGAGGGTGAGGGAGACCCAGTACTTC
many	TRBD1	TRBJ2-1	TRBV9	CASSTDRGGEQFF	TGTGCCAGCAGCACCGACAGGGGGGGTGAGCAGTTCTTC
many	TRBD1	TRBJ1-1	TRBV9	CASSPTGTEGSENTEAFF	TGTGCCAGCAGCCCTACCGGGACAGAAGGCTCCGAGAACACTGAAGCTTTCTTT
many	TRBD1	TRBJ2-7	TRBV9	CASSVVGQGNEQYF	TGTGCCAGCAGCGTAGTGGGACAGGGGAACGAGCAGTACTTC
.	TRBD1	TRBJ2-7	TRBV9	CASSDRTGRTYEQYF	TGTGCCAGCAGCGACAGGACAGGGAGGACCTACGAGCAGTACTTC
many	TRBD1	TRBJ2-7	TRBV9	CASSSGQGAYEQYF	TGTGCCAGCAGCTCGGGACAGGGGGCTTACGAGCAGTACTTC
many	.	TRBJ2-1	TRBV9	CASSVGPRDYNEQFF	TGTGCCAGCAGCGTAGGCCCCAGGGATTACAATGAGCAGTTCTTC
.	.	TRBJ2-5	TRBV9	CASSLSRGPQETQYF	TGTGCCAGCAGCCTCTCGAGGGGCCCACAAGAGACCCAGTACTTC
many	TRBD2	TRBJ2-3	TRBV9	CASSVGAGGPGDTQYF	TGTGCCAGCAGCGTAGGAGCGGGAGGGCCGGGAGATACGCAGTATTTT
many	.	TRBJ2-6	TRBV9	CASSVPVSGANVLTF	TGTGCCAGCAGCGTACCCGTTTCTGGGGCCAACGTCCTGACTTTC
many	TRBD2	TRBJ2-3	TRBV9	CASSVGLAGLTSTDTQYF	TGTGCCAGCAGCGTTGGACTAGCGGGGCTTACTAGCACAGATACGCAGTATTTT
many	TRBD2	TRBJ2-7	TRBV9	CASSVGLADAWEQYF	TGTGCCAGCAGCGTAGGGCTAGCGGATGCCTGGGAGCAGTACTTC
many	.	TRBJ2-2	TRBV9	CASSVYNTGELFF	TGTGCCAGCAGCGTATATAACACCGGGGAGCTGTTTTTT
medium-sized	.	TRBJ2-3	TRBV9	CASSVEGDTQYF	TGTGCCAGCAGCGTAGAGGGGGATACGCAGTATTTT
many	TRBD2	TRBJ2-1	TRBV9	CASSPTSGTYNEQFF	TGTGCCAGCAGCCCTACTAGCGGGACATACAATGAGCAGTTCTTC